The clone carrying this T cell receptor beta chain was seen a handful of times. Its antigen is unidentified. Method: immunoSEQ multiplex PCR; TCRdb's copy keeps in-frame clones and lacks some. The repertoire consists of tens of thousands of clones, with over 75% occurring once and the leading ten covering approximately 10%. V lost 4 bases and J lost 5; bases outside the gene matches: 3. The CDR3 sequence is 14 residues long. Germline CDR1 SGHRS, CDR2 YFSETQ. The sample comes from a study of T cell responses to AZD1222 COVID-19 vaccine. On the study more broadly: Whether given at about 4 or about 12 weeks, second doses were pooled.

Whole-study findings and limits: It should be noted that donors were predominantly white British and more often female, and clonal diversity was possibly underestimated. Following two doses of AZD1222, Spike-specific TCR breadth and depth rose. Reports indicate that nearly half of spike-specific TCRs are directed at unmutated variant regions.

The chain uses TRBV5-1 and TRBJ2-2; 9 nucleotides line up with TRBD2. The receptor's source is an adult in good health. Sample: peripheral blood, taken on day 0 of AZD1222 vaccination. The CDR3 sequence is CASSRLAETGELFF. CDR3 in DNA: TGCGCCAGCAGCCGACTAGCGGAGACCGGGGAGCTGTTTTTT.